One and the same sample provided the 13 T cell receptor beta chains below, sequenced in a study of blood T cell repertoires in COVID-19. Profiling relied on immunoSEQ multiplex PCR, and the TCRdb table lists in-frame clones only, not all of them. In the table there are 93,000 or so clones, roughly nine tenths of which are singletons. The material sequenced was peripheral blood. Receptor source: a woman older than 75 in a cohort sampled during active COVID-19.

The rearrangement uses TRBV10-1 and TRBJ2-3; D is perhaps TRBD1 (5 bases). Trimming removed 8 bases from V and 3 bases from J, with 12 bases in between. The CDR3 consists of 13 residues. CDR1 is WNHNN, CDR2 SYGVQD, per germline (reference sequence). The CDR3 loop is CASGADQTDTQYF. Here the CDR3 DNA reads TGCGCCAGCGGGGCGGACCAGACAGATACGCAGTATTTT.

The chain couples TRBV9 to TRBJ2-7, with 9 nucleotides matching TRBD1. Per the germline V gene, CDR1 is SGDLS and CDR2 is YYNGEE. This CDR3 spans 14 amino acids. The trim removed 3 bases at V and 6 bases at J, leaving 7 bases unmatched. CDR3 residues: CASSGGDRDSEQYF. The CDR3 coding sequence is TGTGCCAGCAGCGGGGGGGACAGGGATAGCGAGCAGTACTTC.

This sequence joins TRBV2 and TRBJ2-7; D not certain. CDR3 size: 13 residues. The germline V and J ends were trimmed by 4 bases and 4 bases, with 11 bases remaining between them. Germline V gene sequence: CDR1 SNHLY, CDR2 FYNNEI. CDR3 bases: TGTGCCAGCAGTGTGTTAACGGAGTACGAGCAGTACTTC. Translation gives CASSVLTEYEQYF.

The CDR3 spells CASSLRVPGQGSEAFF. Written as DNA, the CDR3 is TGTGCCAGCAGTCTTAGGGTGCCGGGACAGGGGTCTGAAGCTTTCTTT. V is TRBV7-6 and J is TRBJ1-1; 10 bases match TRBD1. Germline CDR1 reads SGHVS; CDR2 reads FNYEAQ. With 6 bases clipped from V and 6 bases from J, the junction kept 13 bases outside the gene matches. There are 16 residues in the CDR3.

The chain carries TRBV7-2 and TRBJ1-5, with a weak D call TRBD1 (6 bases). From germline, CDR1 is SGHTA and CDR2 FQGNSA. Trimming removed 5 bases from V and 0 bases from J, with 11 bases in between. The CDR3 runs 15 residues. Here the CDR3 reads CASSQTGYSNQPQHF. CDR3 DNA sequence: TGTGCCAGCAGCCAAACAGGGTATAGCAATCAGCCCCAGCATTTT.

The chain carries TRBV7-3 and TRBJ1-1, with D tentatively TRBD1 (6 bases). CDR3 length: 17 amino acids. The ends were cut back, 1 base at V and 6 bases at J, with 21 bases in the middle. Germline CDR1 SGHTA, CDR2 FQGTGA. In nucleotides, the CDR3 is TGTGCCAGCAGCTTAAAGGTGGGGGAACAGGGTTCCTCTGAAGCTTTCTTT. Translated: CASSLKVGEQGSSEAFF.

The chain recombines TRBV29-1 with TRBJ2-7; 9 bases are shared with TRBD1. The germline gives CDR1 SQVTM, CDR2 ANQGSEA. CDR3 length: 12 amino acids. Unmatched junction bases numbered 8, after V lost 7 bases and J lost 7 bases. The CDR3 here is CSAGQGRREQYF. CDR3 bases: TGCAGCGCTGGACAGGGGAGAAGGGAGCAGTACTTC.

The rearrangement links TRBV6-1 to TRBJ2-7; weak D call: TRBD1 (5 bases). This CDR3 has 14 amino acids. CDR1 is MNHNS and CDR2 is SASEGT in the germline V gene. V lost 2 bases, J lost 3 bases, and 11 bases lay in between. As DNA, the CDR3 is TGTGCCAGCAGTGAAAGGGGCAGCTACTACGAGCAGTACTTC. This codes for CASSERGSYYEQYF.

This clone was recorded only once. This chain joins TRBV18 and TRBJ2-7, with a weak D call TRBD2 (7 bases). V lost 2 bases and J lost 6, with 17 bases in between. CDR3 length: 15 residues. CDR1 KGHSH and CDR2 LQKENI come from the germline V gene. As DNA, the CDR3 is TGTGCCAGCTCACCATGGGAGGGCGGGACATCCGAGCAGTACTTC. Protein: CASSPWEGGTSEQYF.

V is TRBV18 and J is TRBJ1-2; D is uncertain. The germline CDR1 and CDR2 sequences are KGHSH and LQKENI. The V gene lost 6 bases and the J gene lost 2 bases, with 10 bases spanning the gap. This CDR3 spans 13 amino acids. DNA for the CDR3: TGTGCCAGCTCGATTCGGGAGAACTATGGCTACACCTTC. Protein sequence: CASSIRENYGYTF.

This chain links TRBV30 with TRBJ1-2; D is possibly TRBD1 (5 bases). Trimming took off 1 base at V and 5 bases at J, with 11 bases between the two ends. This CDR3 has 13 amino acids. From germline, CDR1 is GTSNPN and CDR2 SVGIG (reference sequence). The CDR3 DNA reads TGTGCCTGGAGTGCGGGAGGGACGTATGGCTACACCTTC. Protein sequence: CAWSAGGTYGYTF.

This chain joins TRBV5-1 and TRBJ2-5; possibly TRBD1 for D (6 bases). The germline CDR1 and CDR2 sequences are SGHRS and YFSETQ. This CDR3 region has 13 residues. Trimming took off 1 base at V and 9 bases at J, with 13 bases between the two ends. CDR3 protein: CASSLTRGSAQYF. The CDR3 coding sequence is TGCGCCAGCAGCTTGACCAGGGGATCGGCCCAGTACTTC.

J is TRBJ2-1 and V is TRBV10-1, with D tentatively TRBD1 (6 bases). CDR3 length: 13 residues. CDR1 is WNHNN and CDR2 is SYGVQD in the germline V gene (reference sequence). Trimming removed 6 bases from V and 4 bases from J, with 10 bases in between. This CDR3 reads CASRADRYNEQFF. CDR3 nucleotide sequence: TGCGCCAGCAGGGCCGACAGGTACAATGAGCAGTTCTTC.